Shown below are 22 T cell receptor beta chains from a single sample sequenced in a study of T cells in Graves' hyperthyroidism and ophthalmopathy. The source material, RNA transcripts, was used to amplify TCR beta CDR3 regions. TCR CDR3 underwent first-round RT-PCR with the HTBI primer set. Using its own MiXCR run on the multiplex PCR reads, TCRdb lists one record per CDR3 protein. The repertoire holds approximately 600,000 distinct CDR3 sequences, with roughly 15% as singletons. Sequencing used blood. These receptor sequences come from a woman aged 30 to 39 with Graves' hyperthyroidism.

Concerning this clonotype: A much larger clone lies one base from this, so it may be a read error. The chain combines TRBV7-2 with TRBJ2-1; 7 nucleotides match TRBD2. The CDR3 runs 13 residues. Germline V gives CDR1 SGHTA, CDR2 FQGNSA. J lost 10 bases, V lost 5 bases, and 8 bases had no gene match. The CDR3 DNA sequence: TGTGCCAGCAGCCGGGACTATATCTACGAGCAGTTCTTC. Translated: CASSRDYIYEQFF.

This clonotype was found many times. The rearrangement uses TRBV28 and TRBJ2-3; weak D call: TRBD2 (6 bases). V lost 6 bases and J 3 bases, leaving 16 bases between the germline ends. The CDR3 spans 15 residues. Germline-derived CDR1 and CDR2 are MDHEN and SYDVKM. The CDR3: CASRVPGVSTDTQYF. The CDR3 DNA reads as TGTGCCAGCAGGGTACCGGGGGTCTCTACAGATACGCAGTATTTT.

This clonotype was detected many times. The V and J genes are TRBV20-1 and TRBJ2-3; 7 bases are shared with TRBD1. Germline CDR1 reads DFQATT; CDR2 reads SNEGSKA (reference sequence). This CDR3 contains 15 residues. The ends lost 5 bases at V and 0 bases at J; junction bases unmatched: 8. The DNA of the CDR3 is TGCAGTGCTCTGGACAGGCAAATTAGCACAGATACGCAGTATTTT. Its translation is CSALDRQISTDTQYF.

There are a few counts of this clonotype. J is TRBJ2-7 and V is TRBV27; 8 nucleotides align to TRBD1. Per the germline V gene, CDR1 is MNHEY and CDR2 is SMNVEV (reference sequence). V trimming: 7 bases; J trimming: 6 bases; junction bases outside the gene matches: 8. This CDR3 has 13 amino acids. CDR3 residues: CASTTGGMGEQYF. The DNA of the CDR3 is TGTGCCAGCACCACAGGGGGTATGGGCGAGCAGTACTTC.

This clonotype was observed many times. The chain carries TRBV28 and TRBJ2-1, with D tentatively TRBD1 or TRBD2 (5 bases each). V shed 6 bases and J shed 10 bases, with 19 bases lying between them. The CDR3 has 14 amino acids. From germline, CDR1 is MDHEN and CDR2 SYDVKM. As DNA, the CDR3 is TGTGCCAGCAGCATTTATACCGGGACCCAAGAGCAGTTCTTC. Translated: CASSIYTGTQEQFF.

This clonotype showed up just a few times. This chain connects TRBV16 to TRBJ1-5; 9 bases align to TRBD1. Germline V gene data show CDR1 as KGHSY and CDR2 as FQNENV. V was pared by 3 bases and J by 6 bases, with 9 bases of the junction left unmatched. The CDR3 has 16 amino acids. As DNA, the CDR3 is TGTGCCAGCAGCCACAACAGGGGGCGGGCGGGTCAGCCCCAGCATTTT. Protein sequence: CASSHNRGRAGQPQHF.

This clonotype was seen ten or more times. The DNA for the CDR3 is TGTGCCAGCAGTTTAGCGTTAGCGGGAGGGCCGGGTGAGCAGTTCTTC. Translated, it gives CASSLALAGGPGEQFF. The chain recombines TRBV12-3 or TRBV12-4 with TRBJ2-1, with TRBD2 matching 11 bases. The CDR3 extends over 16 amino acids. V shed 0 bases and J 9 bases; nucleotides not matched to a gene: 7.

This clonotype has a single count. The chain uses TRBV6-2 or TRBV6-3 and TRBJ1-1, with D hard to call. V lost 2 bases and J lost 5, with 12 bases in between. The CDR3 sequence is 14 residues long. Per the germline V gene, CDR1 is MNHEY and CDR2 is SVGEGT. The CDR3 reads CASSYGPLTTEAFF. CDR3 in DNA: TGTGCCAGCAGTTACGGGCCGCTGACTACTGAAGCTTTCTTT.

This clonotype was observed many times. The chain couples TRBV27 to TRBJ2-1; TRBD2 matches 11 bases. From germline, CDR1 is MNHEY and CDR2 SMNVEV (reference sequence). The V and J ends lost 2 bases and 4 bases, in that order; junction bases with no gene match: 10. The CDR3 is 18 amino acids. The CDR3 reads CASSLASGRHLLYNEQFF. The CDR3 nucleotides read TGTGCCAGCAGTTTAGCTAGCGGGAGGCACTTGCTTTACAATGAGCAGTTCTTC.

This clonotype was counted only a few times. This rearrangement joins TRBV5-1 to TRBJ2-5; unclear D gene. Germline values: CDR1 SGHRS, CDR2 YFSETQ. V lost 3 bases and J 4 bases, leaving 10 bases between the germline ends. The CDR3 has 13 amino acids. CDR3 sequence reads: CASSWQETETQYF. Written as DNA, the CDR3 is TGCGCCAGCAGCTGGCAGGAAACAGAGACCCAGTACTTC.

This clonotype has ten or more counts. The rearrangement joins TRBV6-1 to TRBJ2-1, with D uncertain. The CDR3 loop spans 13 amino acids. V was trimmed by 5 bases and J by 6 bases, leaving 11 bases between them. The germline CDR1 and CDR2 sequences are MNHNS and SASEGT. The CDR3 reads CASSPLGINEQFF. In DNA, the CDR3 is TGTGCCAGCAGTCCACTCGGAATCAATGAGCAGTTCTTC.

The rearrangement links TRBV10-3 to TRBJ2-5; D is perhaps TRBD2 (6 bases). CDR3 size: 15 residues. Germline V gives CDR1 ENHRY, CDR2 SYGVKD. The V gene lost 0 bases and the J gene lost 5 bases, with 13 bases spanning the gap. The CDR3 spells CAISESGGTRETQYF. For the CDR3, the DNA is TGTGCCATCAGTGAGTCAGGCGGGACCAGGGAGACCCAGTACTTC.

This clonotype has only a few counts. The chain uses TRBV5-4 and TRBJ2-3, with 8 bases that match TRBD2. Trimming removed 6 bases from V and 3 bases from J; junction bases left unmatched: 9. Germline CDR1 reads SGHNT; CDR2 reads YYREEE (reference sequence). The CDR3 is 15 residues long. The chain's CDR3 is CASKKAGVSTDTQYF. The CDR3 bases are TGTGCCAGCAAAAAAGCGGGAGTCTCGACAGATACGCAGTATTTT.

V is TRBV4-1 and J is TRBJ2-7, with 13 bases matching TRBD2. Trimming took 0 bases from V and 4 from J; bases not matched to a gene: 6. CDR3 length equals 17 residues. The V gene's germline CDR1 is MGHRA and CDR2 YSYEKL. The CDR3 nucleotides read TGCGCCAGCAGCCAAGATAGGACTAGCGGGAGACCATACGAGCAGTACTTC. This codes for CASSQDRTSGRPYEQYF.

The chain joins TRBV15 to TRBJ1-1, with a weak D call TRBD1 (6 bases). This CDR3 comprises 15 residues. Germline V gene data show CDR1 as LNHNV and CDR2 as YYDKDF (reference sequence). The ends were cut back, 0 bases at V and 7 bases at J, with 15 bases in the middle. The CDR3 DNA follows: TGTGCCACCAGCAGAGATCTCACAAGGGGGAGTGAAGCTTTCTTT. Translating it yields CATSRDLTRGSEAFF.

This clonotype was found many times. CDR3 region: CSVEGYRSTEAFF. Written as DNA, the CDR3 is TGCAGCGTTGAAGGGTACAGATCGACTGAAGCTTTCTTT. The chain is built from TRBV29-1 and TRBJ1-1; no clear D gene. The CDR3 extends over 13 amino acids. Between the trimmed V and J ends, which lost 1 base and 5 bases, there was a span of 11 bases. The germline CDR1 and CDR2 sequences are SQVTM and ANQGSEA.

Only a few counts were recorded for this clonotype. The chain uses TRBV6-1 and TRBJ1-5, with no clear D. CDR1 is MNHNS and CDR2 is SASEGT in the germline V gene. The V end lost 6 bases, the J end lost 3 bases, and 18 bases lay between the germline ends. This CDR3 region has 16 residues. The CDR3 coding sequence is TGTGCCAGCAGCCCTAGCTTTCGGAGGGACAATCAGCCCCAGCATTTT. Amino acids: CASSPSFRRDNQPQHF.

The chain employs TRBV7-2 and TRBJ2-5; D might be TRBD2 (5 bases). Germline V gene lookup returns CDR1 SGHTA and CDR2 FQGNSA. The CDR3 sequence is 14 residues long. The V and J ends lost 2 bases and 2 bases respectively, with 9 bases between them. The CDR3, as DNA: TGTGCCAGCAGCTTAACCCGGGAACAAGAGACCCAGTACTTC. It specifies CASSLTREQETQYF.

This clonotype was seen repeatedly, ten times or more. The CDR3 is CASSPQGRGEETQYF. The CDR3 region has the DNA TGTGCCAGCAGCCCCCAGGGACGGGGGGAAGAGACCCAGTACTTC. The genes are TRBV7-2 and TRBJ2-5; TRBD2 agrees at 7 bases. The germline V gene has CDR1 SGHTA and CDR2 FQGNSA. The CDR3 loop spans 15 amino acids. The trim removed 5 bases at V and 3 bases at J, leaving 9 bases unmatched. The complete variable domain, with remaining parts taken from reference TRBV7-2 and TRBJ2-5, reads GAGVSQSPSNKVTEKGKDVELRCDPISGHTALYWYRQSLGQGLEFLIYFQGNSAPDKSGLPSDRFSAERTGGSVSTLTIQRTQQEDSAVYLCASSPQGRGEETQYFGPGTRLLVL.

This chain joins TRBV4-3 and TRBJ1-6, with 9 nucleotides matching TRBD1. Germline trimming cut 3 bases from V and 4 bases from J; bases unmatched to any gene: 7. The CDR3 consists of 17 residues. Germline V gives CDR1 LGHNA, CDR2 YSLEER. The CDR3 sequence: CASSQLTGGIYNSPLHF. CDR3 coding DNA: TGCGCCAGCAGCCAGCTAACAGGGGGCATTTATAATTCACCCCTCCACTTT.

This clonotype was observed many times. This chain connects TRBV12-3 or TRBV12-4 to TRBJ1-2; weak D call: TRBD1 (6 bases). There are 15 residues in the CDR3. V lost 3 bases to trimming and J lost 7 bases, with 18 bases between them. The CDR3 bases are TGTGCCAGCAGTTTTGGGTCCCAAAGGGGGGCTGGCTACACCTTC. Its protein product is CASSFGSQRGAGYTF.

Ten or more counts support this clonotype. The chain has TRBV7-2 and TRBJ2-1; TRBD2 matches 7 bases. The V gene's germline CDR1 is SGHTA and CDR2 FQGNSA. The CDR3 is 15 residues long. Trimming removed 5 bases from V and 7 bases from J; junction bases left unmatched: 11. The DNA for the CDR3 is TGTGCCAGCAGCCCGCGGGAGCTAGTGGGGAATGAGCAGTTCTTC. Its translation is CASSPRELVGNEQFF.